The 4 T cell receptor beta chains listed next were all sequenced from one sample in a study of T-cell reconstitution after alpha-beta-depleted transplantation in children. The TCRbeta library incorporated unique molecular identifiers. TCRdb independently ran MiXCR on the PCR reads; one entry per CDR3 protein. The sample has a few hundred thousand distinct CDR3 sequences, about 17% seen once. The input for sequencing was PBMCs from the stem cell graft donor, taken from the stem cell graft. The receptors derive from a human donor who donated a stem cell graft to a child with acute lymphoblastic leukemia.

This chain uses TRBV19 with TRBJ2-5; D gene uncertain. V was cut by 4 bases and J by 3 bases, with 6 bases left in between. CDR1 and CDR2 from the germline V gene are LNHDA and SQIVND (reference sequence). The CDR3 is made up of 12 amino acids. The CDR3 loop reads CASSTIEETQYF. CDR3 in DNA: TGTGCCAGTAGTACCATTGAAGAGACCCAGTACTTC.

The chain joins TRBV20-1 to TRBJ2-1; D is ambiguous. The germline gives CDR1 DFQATT, CDR2 SNEGSKA (reference sequence). The CDR3 runs to 15 residues. Trimming took off 6 bases at V and 0 bases at J, with 15 bases between the two ends. CDR3 loop: CSASQLIRSYNEQFF. DNA of the CDR3: TGCAGTGCCTCACAGCTAATCCGCTCCTACAATGAGCAGTTCTTC.

The J gene is TRBJ2-2, the V gene TRBV18, with 11 bases fitting TRBD2. The CDR3 consists of 16 residues. V lost 3 bases and J lost 5; bases outside the gene matches: 5. Germline CDR1 KGHSH, CDR2 LQKENI. CDR3 bases: TGTGCCAGCTCACCCAGGGGACTAGCGGCGACCGGGGAGCTGTTTTTT. Its translation: CASSPRGLAATGELFF.

The chain links TRBV20-1 to TRBJ2-3, with 14 bases identical to TRBD2. In germline, CDR1 is DFQATT, CDR2 SNEGSKA (reference sequence). The J segment lost 0 bases and the V segment lost 1 base, leaving 3 bases of the junction unmatched. This CDR3 contains 17 residues. The CDR3, as DNA: TGCAGTGCTAGAGGACTAGCGGGAGGGCGCAGCACAGATACGCAGTATTTT. This sequence encodes CSARGLAGGRSTDTQYF.